These T cell receptor beta chains were read from a single sample in a study of beta chain features in type 1 diabetes. TCRdb's table, derived via immunoSEQ multiplex PCR, lists solely in-frame clones and lacks some. Of 35,000 to 50,000 clones listed, roughly 50% were seen once; the top ten hold about 0.25%. The sample consisted of stem cell memory CD4+ T cells from blood. The origin of the receptors is a woman in her thirties in good health. CDR3s include the opening cysteine and the closing phenylalanine or tryptophan. Fields, in order: J gene, D gene, clone size, V gene, CDR3 DNA, CDR3 protein. A D gene is named only where the DNA matches it firmly. Clone size is given for some rows only: seen once, a few or many times, or a class if the clone is expanded.

J gene: TRBJ2-4; D gene: TRBD2; clone size: few; V gene: TRBV28; CDR3 DNA: TGTGCCAGTTATTCTAGCGGGAGGGCCGTGGCCAAAAACATTCAGTACTTC; CDR3 protein: CASYSSGRAVAKNIQYF
J gene: TRBJ2-4; D gene: TRBD1; clone size: NA; V gene: TRBV7-9; CDR3 DNA: TGTGCCAGCAGCGAATTTACAGGGGCAGCCAAAAACATTCAGTACTTC; CDR3 protein: CASSEFTGAAKNIQYF
J gene: TRBJ2-5; D gene: TRBD2; clone size: once; V gene: TRBV5-6; CDR3 DNA: TGTGCCAGCAGCGACCCGGGACTAGCGGGAGTCCACCAAGAGACCCAGTACTTC; CDR3 protein: CASSDPGLAGVHQETQYF
J gene: TRBJ2-7; D gene: TRBD1; clone size: NA; V gene: TRBV14; CDR3 DNA: TGTGCCAGCAGCCAAGTCATAATCCGGGACAGGGCCTACGAGCAGTACTTC; CDR3 protein: CASSQVIIRDRAYEQYF
J gene: TRBJ2-1; D gene: NA; clone size: NA; V gene: TRBV6-5; CDR3 DNA: TGTGCCAGCAGTGCGGAGAATGAGCAGTTCTTC; CDR3 protein: CASSAENEQFF
J gene: TRBJ2-7; D gene: NA; clone size: NA; V gene: TRBV20-1; CDR3 DNA: TGCAGTGCTAGAGTCGTCCACGAGCAGTACTTC; CDR3 protein: CSARVVHEQYF
J gene: TRBJ2-7; D gene: TRBD2; clone size: NA; V gene: TRBV28; CDR3 DNA: TGTGCCAGCAGTTCGGAGACTAGCGGGAGGGCCACATTGTCCTACGAGCAGTACTTC; CDR3 protein: CASSSETSGRATLSYEQYF
J gene: TRBJ1-5; D gene: NA; clone size: NA; V gene: TRBV7-9; CDR3 DNA: TGTGCCAGCAGCAACGCCGGTGAGCCCCAGCATTTT; CDR3 protein: CASSNAGEPQHF
J gene: TRBJ2-7; D gene: NA; clone size: few; V gene: TRBV30; CDR3 DNA: TGTGCCTGGAGTAGTTCCTACGAGCAGTACTTC; CDR3 protein: CAWSSSYEQYF
J gene: TRBJ2-3; D gene: TRBD1; clone size: NA; V gene: TRBV28; CDR3 DNA: TGTGCCAGCAGTTCCGGGACAGGGGTCACAGATACGCAGTATTTT; CDR3 protein: CASSSGTGVTDTQYF
J gene: TRBJ2-2; D gene: NA; clone size: few; V gene: TRBV28; CDR3 DNA: TGTGCCAGCAGTTTAAGCCCCACGGTTCCTAACACCGGGGAGCTGTTTTTT; CDR3 protein: CASSLSPTVPNTGELFF
J gene: TRBJ2-5; D gene: TRBD1; clone size: NA; V gene: TRBV18; CDR3 DNA: TGTGCCAGCTCACCAAGGACAGGGACCCAAGAGACCCAGTACTTC; CDR3 protein: CASSPRTGTQETQYF
J gene: TRBJ2-1; D gene: TRBD2; clone size: NA; V gene: TRBV18; CDR3 DNA: TGTGCCAGCTCACCAGGGACTAGCGGATACAATGAGCAGTTCTTC; CDR3 protein: CASSPGTSGYNEQFF
J gene: TRBJ1-3; D gene: NA; clone size: once; V gene: TRBV10-3; CDR3 DNA: TGTGCCATCAGTGAGTCCGAGCCCATATATTTT; CDR3 protein: CAISESEPIYF
J gene: TRBJ1-5; D gene: NA; clone size: once; V gene: TRBV29-1; CDR3 DNA: TGCAGCGTTGGTTCTCACGCGGATCAGCCCCAGCATTTT; CDR3 protein: CSVGSHADQPQHF
J gene: TRBJ1-1; D gene: TRBD1; clone size: NA; V gene: TRBV7-9; CDR3 DNA: TGTGCCAGCAGCTTAAGAGGACAGGGGGCGAACACTGAAGCTTTCTTT; CDR3 protein: CASSLRGQGANTEAFF
J gene: TRBJ2-3; D gene: TRBD2; clone size: NA; V gene: TRBV13; CDR3 DNA: TGTGCCAGCAGCTCCCCGAGAGTAGCGGGAGCTCTCACGCAGTATTTT; CDR3 protein: CASSSPRVAGALTQYF
J gene: TRBJ2-7; D gene: TRBD1; clone size: NA; V gene: TRBV28; CDR3 DNA: TGTGCCAGCAGTTTACCTCCGACAGGGAACGAGCAGTACTTC; CDR3 protein: CASSLPPTGNEQYF
J gene: TRBJ2-3; D gene: NA; clone size: few; V gene: TRBV20-1; CDR3 DNA: TGCAGTGCTAGAACAGCCGATACGCAGTATTTT; CDR3 protein: CSARTADTQYF
J gene: TRBJ1-4; D gene: NA; clone size: NA; V gene: TRBV30; CDR3 DNA: TGTGCCTGGAGTGCCGCCACCGGGGGGGGAAAACTGTTTTTT; CDR3 protein: CAWSAATGGGKLFF
J gene: TRBJ2-3; D gene: NA; clone size: few; V gene: TRBV14; CDR3 DNA: TGTGCCAGCAGCCAAGTGACCGGTATTCGACTTAGCACAGATACGCAGTATTTT; CDR3 protein: CASSQVTGIRLSTDTQYF
J gene: TRBJ2-7; D gene: TRBD1; clone size: NA; V gene: TRBV7-9; CDR3 DNA: TGTGCCAGCAGCAGCACCGGGACAGCATACGAGCAGTACTTC; CDR3 protein: CASSSTGTAYEQYF
J gene: TRBJ2-3; D gene: NA; clone size: NA; V gene: TRBV28; CDR3 DNA: TGTGCCAGCAGTTTAGCAGGGGCTGGGGCAGATACGCAGTATTTT; CDR3 protein: CASSLAGAGADTQYF
J gene: TRBJ1-2; D gene: NA; clone size: NA; V gene: TRBV28; CDR3 DNA: TGTGCCAGCAGCACTACAGGGTCGGGTGGCTACACCTTC; CDR3 protein: CASSTTGSGGYTF
J gene: TRBJ2-1; D gene: NA; clone size: few; V gene: TRBV6-6; CDR3 DNA: TGTGCCAGCACCGAGAATGGAGCAAACCTGTACAATGAGCAGTTCTTC; CDR3 protein: CASTENGANLYNEQFF
J gene: TRBJ2-1; D gene: NA; clone size: NA; V gene: TRBV2; CDR3 DNA: TGTGCCAGCAGCCGGGACAACCAGGAGCAGTTCTTC; CDR3 protein: CASSRDNQEQFF
J gene: TRBJ2-3; D gene: TRBD1; clone size: NA; V gene: TRBV7-9; CDR3 DNA: TGTGCCAGCAGGGACAGGGCGACAGATACGCAGTATTTT; CDR3 protein: CASRDRATDTQYF
J gene: TRBJ2-1; D gene: NA; clone size: NA; V gene: TRBV28; CDR3 DNA: TGTGCCAGCAGTTTCCCCGAGGGTACCTACAATGAGCAGTTCTTC; CDR3 protein: CASSFPEGTYNEQFF
J gene: TRBJ2-7; D gene: TRBD2; clone size: NA; V gene: TRBV5-1; CDR3 DNA: TGCGCCAGCAGATCAGGGGAAGGTGCGGGAGGGAAGGAGCAGTACTTC; CDR3 protein: CASRSGEGAGGKEQYF
J gene: TRBJ2-3; D gene: NA; clone size: NA; V gene: TRBV18; CDR3 DNA: TGTGCCAGCTCACTTTCAATCACAGATACGCAGTATTTT; CDR3 protein: CASSLSITDTQYF
J gene: TRBJ2-2; D gene: TRBD2; clone size: NA; V gene: TRBV5-1; CDR3 DNA: TGCGCCAGCAGCGATCCTAGCGGGAGCACCGGGGAGCTGTTTTTT; CDR3 protein: CASSDPSGSTGELFF
J gene: TRBJ2-7; D gene: TRBD1; clone size: NA; V gene: TRBV4-3; CDR3 DNA: TGCGCCAGCAGCCAAGTCGTTCAGGGGGCTAACGAGCAGTACTTC; CDR3 protein: CASSQVVQGANEQYF
J gene: TRBJ2-5; D gene: TRBD2; clone size: few; V gene: TRBV14; CDR3 DNA: TGTGCCAGCAGCCAAGCTGGGACTACGTACCAAGAGACCCAGTACTTC; CDR3 protein: CASSQAGTTYQETQYF
J gene: TRBJ2-7; D gene: TRBD2; clone size: NA; V gene: TRBV5-4; CDR3 DNA: TGTGCCAGCAGCCCGGGGACTAGCGGGATGAAATGGGCCCTCTACGAGCAGTACTTC; CDR3 protein: CASSPGTSGMKWALYEQYF
J gene: TRBJ2-2; D gene: TRBD1; clone size: NA; V gene: TRBV19; CDR3 DNA: TGTGCCAGTAGTTCCACAGGGGGCCTGTCTGGGGAGCTGTTTTTT; CDR3 protein: CASSSTGGLSGELFF
J gene: TRBJ2-7; D gene: TRBD2; clone size: few; V gene: TRBV5-1; CDR3 DNA: TGCGCCAGCAGCTTACCTAGCGGGAGGCGGTACGAGCAGTACTTC; CDR3 protein: CASSLPSGRRYEQYF
J gene: TRBJ1-2; D gene: NA; clone size: NA; V gene: TRBV18; CDR3 DNA: TGTGCCAGCTCACCACCGGACATCCCTTATGGCTACACCTTC; CDR3 protein: CASSPPDIPYGYTF